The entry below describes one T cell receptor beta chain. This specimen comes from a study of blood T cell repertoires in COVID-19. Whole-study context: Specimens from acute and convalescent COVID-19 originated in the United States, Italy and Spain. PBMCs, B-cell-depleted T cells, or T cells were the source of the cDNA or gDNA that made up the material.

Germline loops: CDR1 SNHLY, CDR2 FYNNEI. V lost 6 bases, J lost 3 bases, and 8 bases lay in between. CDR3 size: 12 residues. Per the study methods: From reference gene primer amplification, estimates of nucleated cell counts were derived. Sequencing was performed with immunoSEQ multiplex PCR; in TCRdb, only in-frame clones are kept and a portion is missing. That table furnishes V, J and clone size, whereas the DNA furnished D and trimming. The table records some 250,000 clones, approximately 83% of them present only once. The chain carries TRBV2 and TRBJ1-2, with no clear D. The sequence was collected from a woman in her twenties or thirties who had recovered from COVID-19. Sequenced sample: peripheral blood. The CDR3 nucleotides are TGTGCCAGCAGCAGGATAGACTATGGCTACACCTTC. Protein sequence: CASSRIDYGYTF.